Listed here is a single TCR beta chain. The antigen is unknown. These data are taken from a study of T-cell reconstitution after alpha-beta-depleted transplantation in children. The study's findings and limits: After transplant, high TCRbeta diversity at day 60 in some patients arose from surviving recipient T cells and thymic progenitors. Reportedly, roughly two months post-transplant, alpha-beta T cells arose from several hundred expanded graft clones. T-cell counts and diversity were attributed mostly to newly produced T cells one year after transplant.

Using unique molecular identifiers, the investigators prepared the TCRbeta library. TCRdb analysed the PCR reads with MiXCR anew, one entry per CDR3 protein. The sample consists of about 510,000 distinct CDR3 sequences, roughly 11% of them appearing once. CDR1 and CDR2 (germline): SQVTM, ANQGSEA. V lost 3 bases, J lost 0 bases, and 9 bases lay in between. The CDR3 runs to 14 residues. This material consisted of PBMCs, mostly from graft donor cells, taken 180 days after TCRalphabeta/CD19-depleted stem cell transplant. The TCR was taken from a female patient between 2 and 15 years old who had a stem cell transplant for aplastic anemia, so the T cells may come from the graft donor. The chain combines TRBV29-1 with TRBJ1-3, with D hard to call. This CDR3 reads CSVDGEYSGNTIYF. CDR3 nucleotides: TGCAGCGTTGACGGGGAGTACTCTGGAAACACCATATATTTT. The full variable domain, in which reference TRBV29-1 and TRBJ1-3 provide the parts outside the CDR3, is SAVISQKPSRDICQRGTSLTIQCQVDSQVTMMFWYRQQPGQSLTLIATANQGSEATYESGFVIDKFPISRPNLTFSTLTVSNMSPEDSSIYLCSVDGEYSGNTIYFGEGSWLTVV.